Shown below are 13 T cell receptor beta chains from a single sample sequenced in a study of long-term antiretroviral therapy in people with HIV. Sequencing relied on immunoSEQ assay v3.0, run at survey level. Assay used: immunoSEQ multiplex PCR; TCRdb lists only in-frame clones, some missing. The data hold 40,000 to 60,000 clones, with 84% observed a single time. Material: unsorted PBMCs, obtained 0.8 years after starting antiretroviral therapy. All receptors derive from a woman aged 18 to 35 with HIV.

This chain joins TRBV28 and TRBJ2-5; 14 bases align to TRBD2. Germline V gene data show CDR1 as MDHEN and CDR2 as SYDVKM. The V and J ends lost 7 bases and 7 bases, in that order; junction bases with no gene match: 8. This CDR3 region has 15 residues. The CDR3 region is CASTSGLAGAGTQYF. The CDR3 DNA reads TGTGCCAGCACTTCGGGACTAGCGGGAGCGGGGACCCAGTACTTC.

The rearrangement joins TRBV7-9 to TRBJ2-5, with D tentatively TRBD2 (6 bases). Germline loops: CDR1 SEHNR, CDR2 FQNEAQ (reference sequence). Trimming took 11 bases from V and 10 from J, leaving 17 bases between them. The CDR3 is made up of 11 amino acids. As DNA, the CDR3 is TGTGCCGGGGGGACCGAAGAGGACCAGTACTTC. As protein: CAGGTEEDQYF.

The gene calls are TRBV28 and TRBJ2-3; D is undetermined. Trimming left V 3 bases short and J 2 bases short, with 9 bases between. The CDR3 consists of 14 residues. Germline V lookup: CDR1 MDHEN, CDR2 SYDVKM. The CDR3 sequence is CASSFNKLTDTQYF. The CDR3 DNA sequence: TGTGCCAGCAGTTTTAACAAACTCACAGATACGCAGTATTTT. Using reference TRBV28 and TRBJ2-3 for the parts outside the CDR3, the full variable domain is DVKVTQSSRYLVKRTGEKVFLECVQDMDHENMFWYRQDPGLGLRLIYFSYDVKMKEKGDIPEGYSVSREKKERFSLILESASTNQTSMYLCASSFNKLTDTQYFGPGTRLTVL.

This sequence joins TRBV18 and TRBJ2-7; TRBD2 agrees at 7 bases. Germline V gene sequence: CDR1 KGHSH, CDR2 LQKENI. The trim removed 0 bases at V and 4 bases at J, leaving 9 bases unmatched. There are 16 residues in the CDR3. The CDR3 coding sequence is TGTGCCAGCTCACCACCCCATTCGGGGGAGGGGTACGAGCAGTACTTC. Residues: CASSPPHSGEGYEQYF.

The chain is built from TRBV28 and TRBJ1-5; 10 bases line up with TRBD1. J was trimmed by 6 bases and V by 7 bases; bases with no gene match: 9. This CDR3 region has 15 residues. Germline V gene data show CDR1 as MDHEN and CDR2 as SYDVKM. Here the CDR3 reads CASINKGQGRQPQHF. The CDR3 nucleotides read TGTGCCAGCATTAATAAGGGACAGGGGCGTCAGCCCCAGCATTTT.

The chain joins TRBV6-5 to TRBJ2-7; D call uncertain. Germline V lookup: CDR1 MNHEY, CDR2 SVGAGI. V was shortened by 8 bases and J by 4 bases, with 9 bases between the two germline ends. The CDR3 is made up of 11 amino acids. In DNA, the CDR3 is TGTGCCAGCTCCAGTACATACGAGCAGTACTTC. Translating it yields CASSSTYEQYF.

This rearrangement joins TRBV7-2 to TRBJ2-3; D is undetermined. V lost 3 bases, J lost 5 bases, and 9 bases lay in between. CDR1 and CDR2 (germline): SGHTA, FQGNSA. The CDR3 totals 13 residues. The CDR3 sequence is CASSFKTGDTQYF. The CDR3 DNA follows: TGTGCCAGCAGCTTCAAGACGGGAGATACGCAGTATTTT.

The genes are TRBV28 and TRBJ1-5; weak D call: TRBD1 (6 bases). The V end lost 4 bases, the J end lost 3 bases, and 7 bases lay between the germline ends. The germline CDR1 and CDR2 sequences are MDHEN and SYDVKM. The length of the CDR3 is 13 residues. The CDR3 nucleotides are TGTGCCAGCAGTTGGACAGACAATCAGCCCCAGCATTTT. Translated, it gives CASSWTDNQPQHF.

The chain uses TRBV6-5 and TRBJ1-4; D is uncertain. The CDR3 runs to 14 residues. CDR1 and CDR2 (germline): MNHEY, SVGAGI. Deletions cut 2 bases from V and 7 bases from J, with 11 bases between. The CDR3 nucleotides read TGTGCCAGCAGTTACAGGGCTGTTGGTGAAAAACTGTTTTTT. It codes for CASSYRAVGEKLFF.

This sequence joins TRBV28 and TRBJ1-1; possibly TRBD1 for D (6 bases). V shed 7 bases and J shed 4 bases, with 13 bases lying between them. The CDR3 loop spans 13 amino acids. Germline CDR1 reads MDHEN; CDR2 reads SYDVKM. The CDR3 coding sequence is TGTGCCAGCACCCTTTTAGGGGGCACTGAAGCTTTCTTT. Amino acids: CASTLLGGTEAFF. Together with reference TRBV28 and TRBJ1-1, the CDR3 gives the full variable domain: DVKVTQSSRYLVKRTGEKVFLECVQDMDHENMFWYRQDPGLGLRLIYFSYDVKMKEKGDIPEGYSVSREKKERFSLILESASTNQTSMYLCASTLLGGTEAFFGQGTRLTVV.

The CDR3 sequence: CASSGASGASTDTQYF. DNA of the CDR3: TGTGCCAGCAGTGGGGCTAGCGGGGCTAGCACAGATACGCAGTATTTT. The genes are TRBV2 and TRBJ2-3, with TRBD2 matching over 9 bases. CDR1 and CDR2 from the germline V gene are SNHLY and FYNNEI. Trimming cost V 4 bases and J 0 bases; bases outside gene matches: 5. CDR3 length equals 16 residues.

This rearrangement joins TRBV14 to TRBJ2-2, with TRBD2 matching 9 bases. The CDR3 has 15 amino acids. Germline assignment: CDR1 SGHDN and CDR2 FVKESK. The J segment lost 9 bases and the V segment lost 3 bases, leaving 8 bases of the junction unmatched. The CDR3 coding sequence is TGTGCCAGCAGCCACAGGGCTAGCGGGAACAGGGAGCTGTTTTTT. As protein: CASSHRASGNRELFF.

This chain connects TRBV7-9 to TRBJ2-2; TRBD2 matches 7 bases. The V segment lost 4 bases and the J segment 5 bases; nucleotides outside the gene matches: 7. The CDR3 runs to 15 residues. From germline, CDR1 is SEHNR and CDR2 FQNEAQ (reference sequence). The DNA for the CDR3 is TGTGCCAGCAGCTCGGTTTGGGGGGGGACCGGGGAGCTGTTTTTT. It encodes CASSSVWGGTGELFF.